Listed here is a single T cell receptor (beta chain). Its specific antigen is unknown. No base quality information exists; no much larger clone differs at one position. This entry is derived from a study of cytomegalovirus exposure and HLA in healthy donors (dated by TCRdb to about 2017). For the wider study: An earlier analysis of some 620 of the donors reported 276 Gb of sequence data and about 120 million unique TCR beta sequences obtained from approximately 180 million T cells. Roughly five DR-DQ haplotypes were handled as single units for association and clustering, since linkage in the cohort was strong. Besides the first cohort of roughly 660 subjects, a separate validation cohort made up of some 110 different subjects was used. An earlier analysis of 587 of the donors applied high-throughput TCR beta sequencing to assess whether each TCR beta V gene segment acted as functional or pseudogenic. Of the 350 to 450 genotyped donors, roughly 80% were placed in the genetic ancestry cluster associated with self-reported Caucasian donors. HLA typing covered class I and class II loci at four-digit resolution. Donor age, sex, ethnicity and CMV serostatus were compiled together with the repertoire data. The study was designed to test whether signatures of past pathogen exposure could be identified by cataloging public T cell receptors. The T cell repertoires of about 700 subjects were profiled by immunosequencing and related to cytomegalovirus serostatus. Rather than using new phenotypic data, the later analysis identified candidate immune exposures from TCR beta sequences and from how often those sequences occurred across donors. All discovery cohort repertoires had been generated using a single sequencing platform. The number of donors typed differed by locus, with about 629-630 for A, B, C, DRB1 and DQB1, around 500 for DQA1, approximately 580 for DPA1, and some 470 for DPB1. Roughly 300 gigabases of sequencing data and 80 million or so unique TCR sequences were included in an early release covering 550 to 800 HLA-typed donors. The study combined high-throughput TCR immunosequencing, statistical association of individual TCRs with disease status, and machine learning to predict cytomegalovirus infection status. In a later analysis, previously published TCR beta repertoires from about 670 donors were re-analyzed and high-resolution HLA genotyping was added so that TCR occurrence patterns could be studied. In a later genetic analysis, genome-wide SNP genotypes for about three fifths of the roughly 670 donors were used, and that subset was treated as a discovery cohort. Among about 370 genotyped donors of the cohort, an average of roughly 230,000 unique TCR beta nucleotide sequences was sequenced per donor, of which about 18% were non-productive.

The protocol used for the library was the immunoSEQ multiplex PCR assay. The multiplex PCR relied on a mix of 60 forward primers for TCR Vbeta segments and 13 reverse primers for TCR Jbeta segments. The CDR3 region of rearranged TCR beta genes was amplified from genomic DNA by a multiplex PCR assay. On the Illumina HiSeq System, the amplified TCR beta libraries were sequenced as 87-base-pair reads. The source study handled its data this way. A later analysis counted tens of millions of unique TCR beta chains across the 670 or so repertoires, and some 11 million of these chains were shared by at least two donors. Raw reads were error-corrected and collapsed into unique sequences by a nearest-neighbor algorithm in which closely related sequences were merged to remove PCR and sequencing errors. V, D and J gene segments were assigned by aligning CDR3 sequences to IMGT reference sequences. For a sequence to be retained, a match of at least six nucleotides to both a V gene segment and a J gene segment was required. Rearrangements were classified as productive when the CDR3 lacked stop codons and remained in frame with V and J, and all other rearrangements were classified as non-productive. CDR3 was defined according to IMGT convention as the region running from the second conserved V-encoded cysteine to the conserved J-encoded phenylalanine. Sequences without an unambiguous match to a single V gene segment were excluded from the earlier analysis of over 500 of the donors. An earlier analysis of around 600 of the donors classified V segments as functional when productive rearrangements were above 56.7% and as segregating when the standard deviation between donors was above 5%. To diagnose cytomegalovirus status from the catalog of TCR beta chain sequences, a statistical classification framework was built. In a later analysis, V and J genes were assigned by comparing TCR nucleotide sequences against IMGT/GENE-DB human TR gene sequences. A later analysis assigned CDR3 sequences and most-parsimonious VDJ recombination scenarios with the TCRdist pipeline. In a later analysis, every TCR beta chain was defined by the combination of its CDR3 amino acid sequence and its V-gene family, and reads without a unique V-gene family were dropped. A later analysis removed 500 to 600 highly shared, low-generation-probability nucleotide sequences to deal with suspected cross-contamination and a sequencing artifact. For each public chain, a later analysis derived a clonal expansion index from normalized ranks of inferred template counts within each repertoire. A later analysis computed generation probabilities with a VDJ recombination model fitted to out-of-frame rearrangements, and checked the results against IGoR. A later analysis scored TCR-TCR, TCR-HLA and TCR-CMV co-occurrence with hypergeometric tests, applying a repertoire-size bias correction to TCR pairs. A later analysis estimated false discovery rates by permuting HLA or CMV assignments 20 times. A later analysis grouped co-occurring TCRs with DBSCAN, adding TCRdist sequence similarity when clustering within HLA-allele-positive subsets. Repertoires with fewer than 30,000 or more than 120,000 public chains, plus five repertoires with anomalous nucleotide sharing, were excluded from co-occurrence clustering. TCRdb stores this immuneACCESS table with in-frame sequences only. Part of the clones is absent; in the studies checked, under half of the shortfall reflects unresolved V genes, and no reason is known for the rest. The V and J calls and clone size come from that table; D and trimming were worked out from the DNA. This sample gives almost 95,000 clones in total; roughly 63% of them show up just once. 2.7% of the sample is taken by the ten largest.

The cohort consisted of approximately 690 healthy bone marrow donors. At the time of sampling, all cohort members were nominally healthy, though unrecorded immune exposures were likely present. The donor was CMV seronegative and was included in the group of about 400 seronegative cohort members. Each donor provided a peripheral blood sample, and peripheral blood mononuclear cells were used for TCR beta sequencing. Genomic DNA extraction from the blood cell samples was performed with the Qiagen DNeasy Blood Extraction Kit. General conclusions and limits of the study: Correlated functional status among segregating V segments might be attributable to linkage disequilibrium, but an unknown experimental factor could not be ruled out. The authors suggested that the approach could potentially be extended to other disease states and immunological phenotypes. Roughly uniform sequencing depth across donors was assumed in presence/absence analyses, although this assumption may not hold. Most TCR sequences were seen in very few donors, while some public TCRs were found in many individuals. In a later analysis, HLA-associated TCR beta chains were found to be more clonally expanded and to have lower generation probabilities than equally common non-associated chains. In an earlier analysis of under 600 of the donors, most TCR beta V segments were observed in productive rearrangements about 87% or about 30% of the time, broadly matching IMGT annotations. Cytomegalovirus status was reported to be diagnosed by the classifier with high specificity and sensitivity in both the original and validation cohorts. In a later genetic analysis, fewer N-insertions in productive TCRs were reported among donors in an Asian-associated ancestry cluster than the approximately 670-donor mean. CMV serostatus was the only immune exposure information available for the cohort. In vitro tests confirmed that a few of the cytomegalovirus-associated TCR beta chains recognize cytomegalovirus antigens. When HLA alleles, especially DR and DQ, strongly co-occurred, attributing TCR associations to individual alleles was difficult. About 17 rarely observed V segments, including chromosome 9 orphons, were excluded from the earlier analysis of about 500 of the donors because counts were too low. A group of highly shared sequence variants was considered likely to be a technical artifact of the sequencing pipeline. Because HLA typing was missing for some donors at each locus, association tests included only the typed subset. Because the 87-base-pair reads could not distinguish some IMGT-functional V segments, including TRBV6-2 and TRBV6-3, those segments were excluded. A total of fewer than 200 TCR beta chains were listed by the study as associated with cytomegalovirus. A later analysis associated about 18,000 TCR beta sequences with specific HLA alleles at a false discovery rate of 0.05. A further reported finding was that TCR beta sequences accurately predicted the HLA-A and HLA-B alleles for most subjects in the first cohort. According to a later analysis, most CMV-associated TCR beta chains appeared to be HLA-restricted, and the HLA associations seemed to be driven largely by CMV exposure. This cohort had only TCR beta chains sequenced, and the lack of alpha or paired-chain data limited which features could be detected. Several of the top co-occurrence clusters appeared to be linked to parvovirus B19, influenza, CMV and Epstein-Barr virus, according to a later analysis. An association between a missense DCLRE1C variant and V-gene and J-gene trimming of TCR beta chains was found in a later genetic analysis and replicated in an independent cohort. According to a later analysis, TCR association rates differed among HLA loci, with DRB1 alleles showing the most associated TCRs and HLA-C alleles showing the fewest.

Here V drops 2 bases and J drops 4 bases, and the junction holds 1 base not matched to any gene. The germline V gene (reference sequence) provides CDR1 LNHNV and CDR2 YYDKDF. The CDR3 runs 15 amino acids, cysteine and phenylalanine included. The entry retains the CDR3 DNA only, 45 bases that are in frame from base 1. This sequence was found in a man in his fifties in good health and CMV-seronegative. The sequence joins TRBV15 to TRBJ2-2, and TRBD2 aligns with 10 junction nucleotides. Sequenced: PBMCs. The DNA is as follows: TGTGCCACCAGCAGAAGACTAGCGGGCACCGGGGAGCTGTTTTTT. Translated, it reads CATSRRLAGTGELFF.